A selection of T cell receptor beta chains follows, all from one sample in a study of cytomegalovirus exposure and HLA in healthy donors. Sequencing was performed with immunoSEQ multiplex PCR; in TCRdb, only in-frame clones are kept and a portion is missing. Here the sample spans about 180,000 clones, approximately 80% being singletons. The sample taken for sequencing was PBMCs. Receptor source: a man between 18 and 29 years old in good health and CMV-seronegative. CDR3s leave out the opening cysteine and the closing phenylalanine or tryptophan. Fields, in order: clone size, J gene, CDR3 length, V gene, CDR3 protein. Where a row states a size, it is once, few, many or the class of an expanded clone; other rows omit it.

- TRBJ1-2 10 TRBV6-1 ASSISDYGYT
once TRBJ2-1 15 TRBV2 ASSRTSGGYQYNEQF
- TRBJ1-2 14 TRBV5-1 ASSFELGASDYGYT
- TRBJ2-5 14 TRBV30 AWMPKSGRVDETQY
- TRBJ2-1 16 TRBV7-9 ASSLPLAGGHPSNEQF
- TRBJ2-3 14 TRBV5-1 ASSLGRRETGFSQY
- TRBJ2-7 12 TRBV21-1 ASKGDRGFHEQY
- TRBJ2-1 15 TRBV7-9 ASSFSGGAFGYNEQF
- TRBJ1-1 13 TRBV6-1 ASSTTFRDSSEAF
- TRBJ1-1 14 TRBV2 ASSFFSGGRGTEAF
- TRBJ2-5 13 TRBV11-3 ASSFTGTGRETQY
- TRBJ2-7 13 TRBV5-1 ASSLARGQTYEQY
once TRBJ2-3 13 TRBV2 ASSGTSGSRDTQY
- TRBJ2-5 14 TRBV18 ASSPSLAGAGETQY
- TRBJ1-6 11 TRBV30 AWKGHYNSPLH
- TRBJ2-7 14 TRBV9 ASSVSGGAEGYEQY
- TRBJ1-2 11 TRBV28 ASSSGQGGGYT
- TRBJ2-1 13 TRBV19 ASSMGREGWRGQF
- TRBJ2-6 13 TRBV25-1 ASSVTRGGANVLT
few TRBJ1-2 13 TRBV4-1 ASSQGTGIQGGYT
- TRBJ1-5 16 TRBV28 ASSPYLQTGDGNQPQH
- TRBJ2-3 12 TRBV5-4 ASSGRDSEDTQY
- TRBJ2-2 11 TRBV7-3 ASSLPPKRELF